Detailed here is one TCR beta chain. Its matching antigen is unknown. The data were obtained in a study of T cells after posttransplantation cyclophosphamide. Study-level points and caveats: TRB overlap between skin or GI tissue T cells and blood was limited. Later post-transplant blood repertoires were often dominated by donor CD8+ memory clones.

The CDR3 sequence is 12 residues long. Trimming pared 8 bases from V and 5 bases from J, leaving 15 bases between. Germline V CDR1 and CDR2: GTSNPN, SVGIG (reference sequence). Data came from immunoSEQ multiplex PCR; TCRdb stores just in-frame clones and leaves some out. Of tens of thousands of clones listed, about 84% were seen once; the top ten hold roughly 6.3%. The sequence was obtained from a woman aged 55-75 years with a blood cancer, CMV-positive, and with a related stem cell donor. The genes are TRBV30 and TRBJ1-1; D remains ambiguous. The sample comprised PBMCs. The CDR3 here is CATRRQVTEAFF. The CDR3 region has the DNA TGTGCCACCAGACGGCAGGTGACTGAAGCTTTCTTT.